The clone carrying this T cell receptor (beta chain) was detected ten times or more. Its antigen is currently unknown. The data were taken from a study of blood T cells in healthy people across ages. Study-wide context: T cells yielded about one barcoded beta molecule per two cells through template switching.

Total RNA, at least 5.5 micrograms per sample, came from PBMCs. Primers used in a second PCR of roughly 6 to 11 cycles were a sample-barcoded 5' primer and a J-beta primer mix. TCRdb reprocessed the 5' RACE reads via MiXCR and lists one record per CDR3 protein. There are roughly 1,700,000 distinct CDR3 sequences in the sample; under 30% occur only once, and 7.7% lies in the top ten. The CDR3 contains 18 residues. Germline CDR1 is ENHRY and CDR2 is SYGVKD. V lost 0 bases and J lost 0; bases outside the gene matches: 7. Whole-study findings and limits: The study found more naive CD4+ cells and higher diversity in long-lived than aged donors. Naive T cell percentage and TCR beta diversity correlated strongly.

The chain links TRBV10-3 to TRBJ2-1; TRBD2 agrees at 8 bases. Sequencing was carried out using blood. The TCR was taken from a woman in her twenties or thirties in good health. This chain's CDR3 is CAISESGGGRSSYNEQFF. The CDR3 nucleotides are TGTGCCATCAGTGAGTCGGGGGGCGGGAGGTCCTCCTACAATGAGCAGTTCTTC.